What follows is one T cell receptor beta chain and its context. This entry belongs to a study of blood T cells in healthy people across ages. This CDR3 is 17 amino acids long. With V trimmed by 3 bases and J by 5 bases, 6 bases remained unmatched. Alongside a J-beta primer mix, a sample-barcoded 5' primer served in a second PCR lasting roughly 6 to 12 cycles. TCRdb analysed the 5' RACE reads with MiXCR anew, one entry per CDR3 protein. The sample records 700,000 to 900,000 distinct CDR3 sequences, about 53% being singletons. The sequence derives from a man older than 75 in good health. The sequenced sample consisted of blood. The V gene is TRBV12-3 or TRBV12-4, the J gene TRBJ2-3, with 15 bases aligning to TRBD2. The CDR3 DNA is TGTGCCAGCAGTTTTTTGGGACTAGCGGGGGGCAGAGATACGCAGTATTTT. Encoded protein: CASSFLGLAGGRDTQYF.